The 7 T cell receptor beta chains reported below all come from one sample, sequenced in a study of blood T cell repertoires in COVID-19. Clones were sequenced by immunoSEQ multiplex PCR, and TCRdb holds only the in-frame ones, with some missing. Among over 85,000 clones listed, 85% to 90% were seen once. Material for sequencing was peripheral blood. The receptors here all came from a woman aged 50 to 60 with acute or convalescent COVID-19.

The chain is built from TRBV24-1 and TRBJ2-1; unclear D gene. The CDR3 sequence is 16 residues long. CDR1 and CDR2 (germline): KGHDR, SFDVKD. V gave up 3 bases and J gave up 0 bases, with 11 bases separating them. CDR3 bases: TGTGCCACCAGTGATGCGACCGCTAGCTCCTACAATGAGCAGTTCTTC. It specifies CATSDATASSYNEQFF.

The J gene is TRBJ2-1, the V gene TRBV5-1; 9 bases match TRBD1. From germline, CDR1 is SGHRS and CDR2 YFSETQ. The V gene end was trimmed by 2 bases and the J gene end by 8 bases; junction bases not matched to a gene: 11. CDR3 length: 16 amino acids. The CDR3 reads CASSFQGGQGGDEQFF. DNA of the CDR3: TGCGCCAGCAGCTTCCAGGGGGGACAGGGTGGCGATGAGCAGTTCTTC.

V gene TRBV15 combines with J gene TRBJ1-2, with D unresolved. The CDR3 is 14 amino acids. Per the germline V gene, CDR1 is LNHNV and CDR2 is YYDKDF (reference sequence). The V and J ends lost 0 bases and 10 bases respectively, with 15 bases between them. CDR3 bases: TGTGCCACCAGCAGAGATCCTGAAGGCGGGGACTACACCTTC. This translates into CATSRDPEGGDYTF.

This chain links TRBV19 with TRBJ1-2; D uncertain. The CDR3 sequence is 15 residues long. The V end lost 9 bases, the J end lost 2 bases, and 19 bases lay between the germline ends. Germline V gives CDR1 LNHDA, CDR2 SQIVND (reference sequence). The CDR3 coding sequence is TGTGCCAGCGGAGGACTAACCGGACGAAACTATGGCTACACCTTC. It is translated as CASGGLTGRNYGYTF.

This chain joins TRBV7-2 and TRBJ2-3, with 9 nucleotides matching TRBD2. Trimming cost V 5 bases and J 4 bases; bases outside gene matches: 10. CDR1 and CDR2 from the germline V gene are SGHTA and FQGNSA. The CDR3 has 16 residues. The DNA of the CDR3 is TGTGCCAGCAGCCCCAGGGTAGCGGGAGCCCCAGATACGCAGTATTTT. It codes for CASSPRVAGAPDTQYF.

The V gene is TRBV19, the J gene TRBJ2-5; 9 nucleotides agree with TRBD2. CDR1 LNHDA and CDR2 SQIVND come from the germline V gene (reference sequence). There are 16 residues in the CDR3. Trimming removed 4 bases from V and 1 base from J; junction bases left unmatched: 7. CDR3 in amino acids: CASSTIAGARQETQYF. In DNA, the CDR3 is TGTGCCAGTAGTACAATAGCGGGAGCCCGCCAAGAGACCCAGTACTTC.

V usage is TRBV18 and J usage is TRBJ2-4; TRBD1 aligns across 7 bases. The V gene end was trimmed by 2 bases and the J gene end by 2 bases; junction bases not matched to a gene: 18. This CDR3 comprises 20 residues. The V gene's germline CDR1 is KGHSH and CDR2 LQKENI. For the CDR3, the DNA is TGTGCCAGCTCACCAGACGGGGAGCAGGGGGTTCCCCTTTCCAAAAACATTCAGTACTTC. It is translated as CASSPDGEQGVPLSKNIQYF.